This passage covers 26 T cell receptor beta chains from one sample sequenced in a study of cytomegalovirus exposure and HLA in healthy donors (dated by TCRdb to about 2017). Library prep was done by the immunoSEQ multiplex PCR assay. A mixture of 60 forward primers for TCR Vbeta segments and 13 reverse primers for TCR Jbeta segments was used in the multiplex PCR. This is the immuneACCESS table as TCRdb keeps it, with only in-frame sequences that have V and J called. A part of the clones is gone; compared with another copy, unresolved V genes explain less than half, and the rest is unexplained. The sample table shows 200,000 or so clones, and over 75% are seen once. The ten top clones hold roughly 3% of the sample. Sequences were obtained from PBMCs. The source of these receptors is a woman aged 30 to 39 in good health and CMV-seronegative.

V and J are TRBV15 and TRBJ2-5; D uncertain. Germline V CDR1 and CDR2: LNHNV, YYDKDF (reference sequence). CDR3 length: 12 amino acids. The V end was cut by 1 base, the J end by 4 bases, with 4 bases between. CDR3 amino acids: CATSRAVETQYF. The CDR3 nucleotides read TGTGCCACCAGCAGAGCGGTAGAGACCCAGTACTTC.

The rearrangement joins TRBV28 to TRBJ2-1; 9 bases map to TRBD2. The length of the CDR3 is 17 residues. CDR1 and CDR2 from the germline V gene are MDHEN and SYDVKM. The V segment lost 7 bases and the J segment 4 bases; nucleotides outside the gene matches: 14. The DNA for the CDR3 is TGTGCCAGCATCCTGAGGGCTAGCGGGATCTATTACAATGAGCAGTTCTTC. Protein product: CASILRASGIYYNEQFF.

The chain joins TRBV27 to TRBJ2-5, with 8 bases identical to TRBD1. CDR1 MNHEY and CDR2 SMNVEV come from the germline V gene (reference sequence). V gave up 2 bases and J gave up 0 bases; unmatched junction bases: 8. The CDR3 has 17 amino acids. As DNA, the CDR3 is TGTGCCAGCAGTTTAAGCCCTAGACAGGGGTACCAAGAGACCCAGTACTTC. This encodes CASSLSPRQGYQETQYF.

The DNA of the CDR3 is TGTGCCAGCAACCCAAGCCCAGGTATTAACACCGGGGAGCTGTTTTTT. Its translation is CASNPSPGINTGELFF. The rearrangement links TRBV5-6 to TRBJ2-2; D unresolved. V was pared by 6 bases and J by 2 bases, with 17 bases between. The CDR3 extends over 16 amino acids. The germline V gene has CDR1 SGHDT and CDR2 YYEEEE.

The chain has TRBV2 and TRBJ2-3, with 9 bases lining up with TRBD2. This CDR3 has 15 amino acids. Germline V gives CDR1 SNHLY, CDR2 FYNNEI. J lost 1 base, V lost 2 bases, and 1 base had no gene match. DNA for the CDR3: TGTGCCAGCAGTGAACTAGCGGGGCGCACAGATACGCAGTATTTT. Its translation: CASSELAGRTDTQYF.

This clone was picked up a small number of times. The chain recombines TRBV30 with TRBJ1-1; 7 positions agree with TRBD1. The germline gives CDR1 GTSNPN, CDR2 SVGIG (reference sequence). The CDR3 extends over 12 amino acids. V lost 7 bases and J lost 0; bases outside the gene matches: 2. As DNA, the CDR3 is TGTGCCTTGACAGGGATGAACACTGAAGCTTTCTTT. This gives the protein CALTGMNTEAFF.

The V call is TRBV11-2, the J call TRBJ2-2; D is unclear. Germline-derived CDR1 and CDR2 are SGHAT and FQNNGV. V dropped 2 bases and J dropped 4 bases, with 11 bases sitting between them. The CDR3 spans 15 residues. The CDR3 sequence is CASSLRQTGTGELFF. CDR3 in DNA: TGTGCCAGCAGCTTAAGGCAGACTGGCACCGGGGAGCTGTTTTTT.

This clone has just a few counts. CDR3 DNA sequence: TGTGCCAGCATGGATACGCGGGGTCAGCCCCAGCATTTT. Protein product: CASMDTRGQPQHF. The J gene is TRBJ1-5, the V gene TRBV6-1; no clear D gene. CDR1 and CDR2 (germline): MNHNS, SASEGT. The CDR3 extends over 13 amino acids. The V and J ends lost 7 bases and 6 bases respectively, with 13 bases between them.

This clone showed up just once. The chain has TRBV30 and TRBJ2-2; D ambiguous. This CDR3 comprises 13 residues. The V and J ends lost 1 base and 1 base respectively, with 4 bases between them. Germline V gene sequence: CDR1 GTSNPN, CDR2 SVGIG (reference sequence). CDR3 in DNA: TGTGCCTGGAGTGAGAGGAACACCGGGGAGCTGTTTTTT. It encodes CAWSERNTGELFF.

The J gene is TRBJ2-3, the V gene TRBV18; D is possibly TRBD2 (6 bases). Trimming shortened V by 1 base and J by 3 bases, and 11 bases separated the two germline ends. Germline values: CDR1 KGHSH, CDR2 LQKENI. CDR3 size: 15 residues. The CDR3 nucleotides read TGTGCCAGCTCACCACAGTCAGGAGGGACAGATACGCAGTATTTT. It specifies CASSPQSGGTDTQYF.

The chain couples TRBV9 to TRBJ2-7, with TRBD2 matching over 7 bases. V shed 6 bases and J 7 bases; nucleotides not matched to a gene: 16. The germline V gene has CDR1 SGDLS and CDR2 YYNGEE. CDR3 size: 15 residues. CDR3 DNA: TGTGCCAGCAACCCTCGTCCAACTAGCGCCTTTGAGCAGTACTTC. Its translation: CASNPRPTSAFEQYF.

The V gene is TRBV6-1, the J gene TRBJ1-6; TRBD1 agrees at 9 bases. With V trimmed by 5 bases and J by 7 bases, 6 bases remained unmatched. The germline V gene has CDR1 MNHNS and CDR2 SASEGT. This CDR3 is 15 amino acids long. The CDR3 reads CASSLGDRENSPLHF. For the CDR3, the DNA is TGTGCCAGCAGTTTGGGGGACAGGGAGAATTCACCCCTCCACTTT.

This clone was detected only a few times. The chain links TRBV29-1 to TRBJ2-1; 11 nucleotides match TRBD2. The CDR3 consists of 14 residues. The germline CDR1 and CDR2 sequences are SQVTM and ANQGSEA. The V and J ends lost 8 bases and 3 bases, in that order; junction bases with no gene match: 6. DNA for the CDR3: TGCAGCACTAGCGGGAGAGGGGGCTACAATGAGCAGTTCTTC. This codes for CSTSGRGGYNEQFF.

This sequence joins TRBV2 and TRBJ2-5; possibly TRBD2 for D (6 bases). The closer fit of TRBJ2-7 to the DNA end suggests the J call may be wrong. This CDR3 is 13 amino acids long. Germline values: CDR1 SNHLY, CDR2 FYNNEI. Here the CDR3 DNA reads TGTGCCAGCAATCCGGGACTGATCTACGAGCAGTACTTC. It encodes CASNPGLIYEQYF.

The chain has TRBV19 and TRBJ1-5, with D possibly being TRBD1 (6 bases). In germline, CDR1 is LNHDA, CDR2 SQIVND (reference sequence). The CDR3 extends over 14 amino acids. V was pared by 8 bases and J by 3 bases, with 14 bases between. The CDR3: CASRVRDNNQPQHF. The CDR3 coding sequence is TGTGCCAGTCGTGTCAGGGACAACAATCAGCCCCAGCATTTT.

J is TRBJ1-5 and V is TRBV28, with D tentatively TRBD1 (5 bases). Germline-derived CDR1 and CDR2 are MDHEN and SYDVKM. The length of the CDR3 is 15 residues. V was clipped by 3 bases and J by 3 bases, with 12 bases between them. The CDR3 nucleotides are TGTGCCAGCAGTTTTGGGGCAGCCGACAATCAGCCCCAGCATTTT. Amino acids: CASSFGAADNQPQHF.

V and J are TRBV5-1 and TRBJ1-1, with D perhaps matching TRBD1 (5 bases). The CDR3 has 15 amino acids. The V gene's germline CDR1 is SGHRS and CDR2 YFSETQ. V shed 4 bases and J shed 4 bases, with 17 bases lying between them. The CDR3 region has the DNA TGCGCCAGCAGCACACAAGGGGCGGGGGGCACTGAAGCTTTCTTT. It translates to CASSTQGAGGTEAFF.

This chain links TRBV29-1 with TRBJ2-7; a weak D match, TRBD2 (6 bases). The CDR3 contains 14 residues. Trimming shortened V by 0 bases and J by 6 bases, and 15 bases separated the two germline ends. Per the germline V gene, CDR1 is SQVTM and CDR2 is ANQGSEA. The CDR3 DNA reads TGCAGCGTTGAAGATCTTGAAGGAGGGTCCGAGCAGTACTTC. It specifies CSVEDLEGGSEQYF.

The rearrangement joins TRBV5-1 to TRBJ2-2, with TRBD2 matching over 8 bases. J gave up 1 base and V 0 bases, and 5 bases lay outside the gene matches. Germline V gene sequence: CDR1 SGHRS, CDR2 YFSETQ. CDR3 length: 17 residues. CDR3 region: CASSLEPSGRNTGELFF. The CDR3 coding sequence is TGCGCCAGCAGCTTGGAACCTAGCGGGCGGAACACCGGGGAGCTGTTTTTT. Together with reference TRBV5-1 and TRBJ2-2, the CDR3 gives the full variable domain: KAGVTQTPRYLIKTRGQQVTLSCSPISGHRSVSWYQQTPGQGLQFLFEYFSETQRNKGNFPGRFSGRQFSNSRSEMNVSTLELGDSALYLCASSLEPSGRNTGELFFGEGSRLTVL.

The genes are TRBV21-1 and TRBJ1-5; the table's D call of TRBD1 was not tested on the DNA. TRBV21-1 is termed a pseudogene. CDR3 length: 17 amino acids. The CDR3 reads CASSKAPTGRGNQPQHF. The CDR3 DNA reads as TGTGCCAGCAGCAAAGCCCCGACAGGGCGCGGCAATCAGCCCCAGCATTTT.

The CDR3 region is CASSATLRDTQYF. CDR3 bases: TGTGCCAGCAGCGCCACTCTGAGAGATACGCAGTATTTT. This rearrangement joins TRBV7-9 to TRBJ2-3; D unclear. Trimming took 5 bases from V and 5 from J, leaving 11 bases between them. CDR3 length: 13 amino acids. The V gene's germline CDR1 is SEHNR and CDR2 FQNEAQ (reference sequence).

This chain joins TRBV4-1 and TRBJ2-4; weak D call: TRBD1 (6 bases). The CDR3 is made up of 16 amino acids. The V end lost 0 bases, the J end lost 6 bases, and 15 bases lay between the germline ends. Germline V lookup: CDR1 MGHRA, CDR2 YSYEKL. CDR3 loop: CASSQDLRDRINIQYF. The CDR3 nucleotides are TGCGCCAGCAGCCAAGATCTACGAGACAGGATAAACATTCAGTACTTC.

V gene TRBV9 combines with J gene TRBJ2-5; TRBD2 might be the D (5 bases). The CDR3 loop spans 14 amino acids. V was clipped by 3 bases and J by 1 base, with 10 bases between them. In germline, CDR1 is SGDLS, CDR2 YYNGEE. The CDR3 nucleotides read TGTGCCAGCAGCGGTAGCGCGGTCCAAGAGACCCAGTACTTC. Translated: CASSGSAVQETQYF.

This chain uses TRBV2 with TRBJ2-7, with 7 bases identical to TRBD1. The CDR3 runs 13 residues. The junction had 7 bases not matched to a gene; V was cut back by 5 bases and J by 6 bases. Germline CDR1 SNHLY, CDR2 FYNNEI. Written as DNA, the CDR3 is TGTGCCAGCAGTCGACAGGGTCCCGGCGAGCAGTACTTC. Amino acids: CASSRQGPGEQYF.

The V call is TRBV19, the J call TRBJ2-7; 9 nucleotides line up with TRBD1. The CDR3 spans 13 residues. Germline V gene sequence: CDR1 LNHDA, CDR2 SQIVND (reference sequence). The trim removed 2 bases at V and 6 bases at J, leaving 2 bases unmatched. CDR3 nucleotide sequence: TGTGCCAGTAGTATAAAACAGGGGGCCGAGCAGTACTTC. It is translated as CASSIKQGAEQYF.

This clone was seen a handful of times. This chain links TRBV7-2 with TRBJ2-1, with 10 positions matching TRBD2. The CDR3 sequence is 19 residues long. Germline CDR1 reads SGHTA; CDR2 reads FQGNSA. Germline trimming cut 5 bases from V and 1 base from J; bases unmatched to any gene: 14. Here the CDR3 DNA reads TGTGCCAGCAGCCCCCGGGGGAGCGGGGGGGCCAGGTCCTACAATGAGCAGTTCTTC. This encodes CASSPRGSGGARSYNEQFF. The entire variable domain, with the rest obtained from reference TRBV7-2 and TRBJ2-1, is as follows: GAGVSQSPSNKVTEKGKDVELRCDPISGHTALYWYRQSLGQGLEFLIYFQGNSAPDKSGLPSDRFSAERTGGSVSTLTIQRTQQEDSAVYLCASSPRGSGGARSYNEQFFGPGTRLTVL.